These 2 T cell receptor beta chains originate from one sample sequenced in a study of T cells in Graves' hyperthyroidism and ophthalmopathy. The TCR beta CDR3 regions underwent amplification using RNA transcripts as the source. Researchers ran a first-round RT-PCR on the TCR CDR3 using the HTBI primer set. Using its own MiXCR run on the multiplex PCR reads, TCRdb lists one record per CDR3 protein. The table has approximately 400,000 distinct CDR3 sequences, 11% to 15% seen once. The source material was blood. The receptors shown here come from a man between 45 and 60 years old with Graves' ophthalmopathy.

This clonotype occurred a few times. The gene calls are TRBV6-1 and TRBJ2-3, with D uncertain. Trimming took off 5 bases at V and 4 bases at J, with 25 bases between the two ends. Germline values: CDR1 MNHNS, CDR2 SASEGT. The CDR3 spans 18 residues. DNA of the CDR3: TGTGCCAGCAGTCCATTAGCCCCTGGACCCCGGATGGCAGATACGCAGTATTTT. Protein: CASSPLAPGPRMADTQYF.

V is TRBV27 and J is TRBJ2-1; no firm D call. The germline CDR1 and CDR2 sequences are MNHEY and SMNVEV (reference sequence). This CDR3 region has 13 residues. The V and J ends lost 0 bases and 7 bases respectively, with 7 bases between them. DNA of the CDR3: TGTGCCAGCAGTTTATCGGTAAGGAATGAGCAGTTCTTC. Translated, it gives CASSLSVRNEQFF.